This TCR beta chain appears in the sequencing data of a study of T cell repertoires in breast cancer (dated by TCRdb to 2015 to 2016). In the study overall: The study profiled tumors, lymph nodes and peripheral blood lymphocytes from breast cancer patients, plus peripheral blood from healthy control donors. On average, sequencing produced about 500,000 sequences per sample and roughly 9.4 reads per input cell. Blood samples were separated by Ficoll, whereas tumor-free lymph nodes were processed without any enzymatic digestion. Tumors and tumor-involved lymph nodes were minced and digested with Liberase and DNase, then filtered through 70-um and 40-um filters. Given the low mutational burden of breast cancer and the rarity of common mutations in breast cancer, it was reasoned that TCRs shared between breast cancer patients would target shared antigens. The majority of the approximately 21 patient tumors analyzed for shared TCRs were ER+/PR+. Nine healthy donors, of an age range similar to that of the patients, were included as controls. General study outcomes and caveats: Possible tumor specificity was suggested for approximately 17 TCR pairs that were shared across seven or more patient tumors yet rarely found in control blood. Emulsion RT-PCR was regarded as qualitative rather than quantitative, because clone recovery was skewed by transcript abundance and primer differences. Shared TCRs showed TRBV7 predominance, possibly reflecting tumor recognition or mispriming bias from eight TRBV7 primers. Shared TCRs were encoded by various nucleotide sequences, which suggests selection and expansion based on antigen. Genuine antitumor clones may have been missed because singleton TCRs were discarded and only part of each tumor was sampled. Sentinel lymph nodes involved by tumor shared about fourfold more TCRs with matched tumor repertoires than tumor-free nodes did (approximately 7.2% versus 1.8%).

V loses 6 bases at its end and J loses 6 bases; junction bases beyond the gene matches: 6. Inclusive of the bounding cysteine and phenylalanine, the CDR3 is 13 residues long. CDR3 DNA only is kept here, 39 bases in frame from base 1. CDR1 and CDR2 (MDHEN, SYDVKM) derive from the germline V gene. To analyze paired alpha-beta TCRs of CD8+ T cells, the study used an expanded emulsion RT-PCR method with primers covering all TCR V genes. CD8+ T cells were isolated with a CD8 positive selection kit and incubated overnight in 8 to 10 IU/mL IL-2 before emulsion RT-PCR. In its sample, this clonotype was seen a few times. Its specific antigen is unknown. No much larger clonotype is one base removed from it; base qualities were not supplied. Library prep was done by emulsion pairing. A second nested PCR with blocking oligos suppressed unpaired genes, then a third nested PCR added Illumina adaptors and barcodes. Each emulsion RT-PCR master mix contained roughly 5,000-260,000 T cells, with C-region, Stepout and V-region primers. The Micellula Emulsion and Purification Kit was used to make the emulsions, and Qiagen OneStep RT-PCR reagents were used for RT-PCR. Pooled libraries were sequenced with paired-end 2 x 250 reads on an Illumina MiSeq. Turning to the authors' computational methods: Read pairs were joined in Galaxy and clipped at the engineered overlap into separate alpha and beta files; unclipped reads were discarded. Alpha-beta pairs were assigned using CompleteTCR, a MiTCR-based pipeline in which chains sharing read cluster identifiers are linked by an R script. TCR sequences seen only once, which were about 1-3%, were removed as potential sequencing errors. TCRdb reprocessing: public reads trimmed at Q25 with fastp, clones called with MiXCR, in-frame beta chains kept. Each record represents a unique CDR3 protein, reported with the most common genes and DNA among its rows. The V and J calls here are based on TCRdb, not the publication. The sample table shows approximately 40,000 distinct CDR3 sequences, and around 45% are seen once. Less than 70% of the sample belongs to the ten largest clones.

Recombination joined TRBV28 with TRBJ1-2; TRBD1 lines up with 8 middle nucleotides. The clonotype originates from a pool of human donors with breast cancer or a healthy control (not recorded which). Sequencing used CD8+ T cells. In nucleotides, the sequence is TGTGCCAGCAGACTCGACAGGGGCCATGGCTACACCTTC. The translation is CASRLDRGHGYTF.